The clone carrying this TCR beta chain appeared many times. Its antigen is currently unknown. TCRdb re-derived calls from the 5' RACE reads in MiXCR, one entry per CDR3 protein. The sample lists 450,000 or so distinct CDR3 sequences; 20% were seen once. These data come from a study of T-cell memory formation after mild COVID-19. In the study overall: TCR clusters were mostly confined to one donor each. Study outcomes and limitations: Nothing confirmed that second-wave clones peaking on day 37 were specific for SARS-CoV-2. Contracting CD4+ clones sat mainly in CM and EM; CD8+ in EMRA. Memory sampled before infection contained some responding clones, suggesting cross-reactive memory joined.

Germline-derived CDR1 and CDR2 are SGHKS and YYEKEE (reference sequence). V gave up 4 bases and J gave up 4 bases, with 15 bases separating them. The CDR3 sequence is 14 residues long. Sequencing input: PBMCs or a T cell subset sorted from them (not recorded which). The source is an adult woman who had mild COVID-19 (a few samples of this study predate the infection). Cell type and time point are not known. The genes are TRBV5-5 and TRBJ2-7; D may match TRBD1 or TRBD2 (6 bases each). The CDR3 DNA reads TGTGCCAGCAGCCGTACGACGGGGGCGTACGAGCAGTACTTC. Amino acid sequence: CASSRTTGAYEQYF.